Ten or more counts support the clone carrying this T cell receptor (beta chain). Amplification yielded TCR beta CDR3 regions, with RNA transcripts as the source. HTBI primers drove first-round RT-PCR of the TCR CDR3. One entry per CDR3 protein results from TCRdb running MiXCR on the multiplex PCR reads. Seen here are hundreds of thousands of distinct CDR3 sequences, around 20% observed once, and the top ten hold around 17%. The data were obtained in a study of T cells in Graves' hyperthyroidism and ophthalmopathy. Study-wide context: Peripheral blood collection took place at initial diagnosis, before any treatment.

PBMCs were collected from an approximately 9.5 ml volume of fresh peripheral blood. The CDR3 is made up of 14 amino acids. CDR1 is DFQATT, CDR2 SNEGSKA, per germline (reference sequence). The V gene end was trimmed by 6 bases and the J gene end by 5 bases; junction bases not matched to a gene: 12. Sample: blood. This TCR was recovered from a woman aged 45-59 years with Graves' hyperthyroidism that later progressed to Graves' ophthalmopathy. This chain uses TRBV20-1 with TRBJ2-5; 7 nucleotides agree with TRBD1. The CDR3 sequence: CSASRPTGTETQYF. The CDR3 DNA reads as TGCAGTGCGTCGAGACCGACAGGGACGGAGACCCAGTACTTC.